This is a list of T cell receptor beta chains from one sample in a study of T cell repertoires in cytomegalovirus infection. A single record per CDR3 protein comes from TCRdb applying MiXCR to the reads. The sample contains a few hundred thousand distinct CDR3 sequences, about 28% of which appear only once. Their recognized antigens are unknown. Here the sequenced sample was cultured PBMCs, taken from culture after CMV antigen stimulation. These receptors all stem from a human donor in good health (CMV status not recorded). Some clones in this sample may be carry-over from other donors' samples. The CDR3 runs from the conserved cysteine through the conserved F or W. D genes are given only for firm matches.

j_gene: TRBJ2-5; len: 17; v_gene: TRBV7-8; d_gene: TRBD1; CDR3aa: CASSPPPGQTPRETQYF
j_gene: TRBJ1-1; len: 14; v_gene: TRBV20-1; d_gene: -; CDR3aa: CSASLTLPGTEAFF
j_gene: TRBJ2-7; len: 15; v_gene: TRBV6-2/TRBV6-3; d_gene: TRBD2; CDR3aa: CASSRLAGGAYEQYF
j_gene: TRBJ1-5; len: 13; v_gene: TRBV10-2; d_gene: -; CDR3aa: CASGAGAGQPQHF
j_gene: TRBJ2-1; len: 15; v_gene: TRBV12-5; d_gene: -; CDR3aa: CASGPAGIPYNEQFF
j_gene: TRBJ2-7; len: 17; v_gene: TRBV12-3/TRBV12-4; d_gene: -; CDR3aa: CASSLGLEQGHSYEQYF
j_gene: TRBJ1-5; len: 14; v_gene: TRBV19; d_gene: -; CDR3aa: CASTTRGLNQPQHF
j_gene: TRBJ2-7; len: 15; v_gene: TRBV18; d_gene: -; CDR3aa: CASSPIGRGTYEQYF
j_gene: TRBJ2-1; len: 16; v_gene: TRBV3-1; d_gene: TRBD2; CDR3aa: CASSQVGASGRGEQFF
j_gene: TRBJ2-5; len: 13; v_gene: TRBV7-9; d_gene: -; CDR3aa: CASSPARIGAQYF
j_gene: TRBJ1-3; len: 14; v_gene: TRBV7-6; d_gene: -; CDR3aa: CASSLAAYGNTIYF
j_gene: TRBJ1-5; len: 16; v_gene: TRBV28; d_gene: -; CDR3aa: CASSGPGWFSNQPQHF
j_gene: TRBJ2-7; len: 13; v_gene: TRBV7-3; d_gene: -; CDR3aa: CASSDSGSYEQYF
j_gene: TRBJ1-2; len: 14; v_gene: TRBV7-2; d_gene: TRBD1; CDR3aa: CASSIKGGSYGYTF
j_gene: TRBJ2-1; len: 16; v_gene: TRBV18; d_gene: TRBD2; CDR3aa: CASSPQRGLVYNEQFF
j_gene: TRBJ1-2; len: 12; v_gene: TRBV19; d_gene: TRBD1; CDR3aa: CASSATGDGYTF
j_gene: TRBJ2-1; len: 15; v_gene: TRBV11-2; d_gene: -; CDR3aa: CASSLGYTTSDEQFF
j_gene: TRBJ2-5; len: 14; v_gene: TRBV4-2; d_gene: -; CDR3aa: CASSQGRAGETQYF
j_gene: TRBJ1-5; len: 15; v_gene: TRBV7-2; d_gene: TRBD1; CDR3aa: CASSLVGQGLQPQHF
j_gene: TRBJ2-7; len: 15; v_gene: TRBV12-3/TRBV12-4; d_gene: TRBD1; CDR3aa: CASSLTGTGKSEQYF
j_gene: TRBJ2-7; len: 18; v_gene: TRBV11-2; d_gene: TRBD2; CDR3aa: CASSQGLAGGTLFYEQYF
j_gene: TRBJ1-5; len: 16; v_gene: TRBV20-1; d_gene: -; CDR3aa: CSARDMAGNSNQPQHF
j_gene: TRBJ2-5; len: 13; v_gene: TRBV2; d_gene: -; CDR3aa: CASLLDIVETQYF
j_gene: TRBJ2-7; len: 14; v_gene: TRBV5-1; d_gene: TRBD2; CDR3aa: CASSFDGGSYEQYF
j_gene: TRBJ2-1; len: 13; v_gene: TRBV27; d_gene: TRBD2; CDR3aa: CASSLIEGGEQFF
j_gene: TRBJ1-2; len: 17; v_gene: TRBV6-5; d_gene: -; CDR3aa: CASSYSPYSTRNYGYTF
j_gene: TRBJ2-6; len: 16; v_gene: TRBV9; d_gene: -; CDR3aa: CASSVGRPSGANVLTF
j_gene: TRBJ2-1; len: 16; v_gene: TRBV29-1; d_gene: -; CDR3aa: CSVEDLLASSYNEQFF
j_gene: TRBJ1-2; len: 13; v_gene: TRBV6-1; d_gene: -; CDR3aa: CASSEREIYGYTF
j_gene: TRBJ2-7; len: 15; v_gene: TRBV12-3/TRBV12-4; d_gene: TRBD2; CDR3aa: CASSRGGASSYEQYF
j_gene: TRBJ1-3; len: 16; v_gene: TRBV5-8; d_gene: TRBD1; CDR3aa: CASSSRTGGRGNTIYF
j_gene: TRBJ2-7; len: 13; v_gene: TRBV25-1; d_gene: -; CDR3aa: CASTGSTSYEQYF
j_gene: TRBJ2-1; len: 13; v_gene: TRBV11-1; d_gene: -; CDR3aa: CASSLGLAYEQFF
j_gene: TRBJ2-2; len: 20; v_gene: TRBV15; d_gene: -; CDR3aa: CATSSPLGWASAQNTGELFF
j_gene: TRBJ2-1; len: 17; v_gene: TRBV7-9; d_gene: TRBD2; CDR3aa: CASSPTWREGPYNEQFF
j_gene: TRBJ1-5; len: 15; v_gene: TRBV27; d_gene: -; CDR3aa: CASSGQRTGHQPQHF
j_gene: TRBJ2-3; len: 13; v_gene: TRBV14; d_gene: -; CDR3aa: CASRGGLRDTQYF
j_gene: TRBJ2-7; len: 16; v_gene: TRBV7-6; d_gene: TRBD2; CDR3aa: CASSNLAGGISYEQYF
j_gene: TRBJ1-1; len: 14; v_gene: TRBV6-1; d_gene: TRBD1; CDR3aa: CASSGDRARREAFF
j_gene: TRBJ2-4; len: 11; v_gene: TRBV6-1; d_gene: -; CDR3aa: CASSEAGRGYF
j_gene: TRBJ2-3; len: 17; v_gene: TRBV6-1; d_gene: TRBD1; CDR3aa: CASSEFDRAFFTDTQYF
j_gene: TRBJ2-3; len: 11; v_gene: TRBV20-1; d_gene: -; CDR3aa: CSARGLDTQYF
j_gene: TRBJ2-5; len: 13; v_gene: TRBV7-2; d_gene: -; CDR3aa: CASSLRQEETQYF
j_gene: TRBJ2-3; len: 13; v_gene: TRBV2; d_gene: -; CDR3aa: CASSTYDRDTQYF
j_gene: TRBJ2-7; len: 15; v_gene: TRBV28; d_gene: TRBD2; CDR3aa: CASSPSGRVPYEQYF
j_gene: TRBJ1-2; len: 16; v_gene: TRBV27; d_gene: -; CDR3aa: CASSLWGLETVGGYTF
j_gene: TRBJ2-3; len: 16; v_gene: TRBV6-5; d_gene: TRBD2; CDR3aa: CASSYFLAGGVNTQYF
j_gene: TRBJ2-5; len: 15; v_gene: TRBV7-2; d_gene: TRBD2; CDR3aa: CASSLRGLAGETQYF
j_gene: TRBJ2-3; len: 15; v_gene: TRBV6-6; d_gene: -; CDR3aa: CASSVHRDSTDTQYF
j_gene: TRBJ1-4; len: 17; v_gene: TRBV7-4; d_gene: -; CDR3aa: CASSFSDRNEMGEKLFF
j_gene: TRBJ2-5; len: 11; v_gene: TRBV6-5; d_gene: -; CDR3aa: CASRIEETQYF
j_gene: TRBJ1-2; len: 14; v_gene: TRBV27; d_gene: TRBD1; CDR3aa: CASSSLTGDNGYTF
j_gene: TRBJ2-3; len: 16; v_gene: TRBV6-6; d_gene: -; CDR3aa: CASSYSGGNPTDTQYF
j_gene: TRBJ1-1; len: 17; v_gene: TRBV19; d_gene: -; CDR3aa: CASRRKGRLGPDTEAFF
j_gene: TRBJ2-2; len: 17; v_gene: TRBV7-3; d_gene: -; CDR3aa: CASSLTILQGRTGELFF
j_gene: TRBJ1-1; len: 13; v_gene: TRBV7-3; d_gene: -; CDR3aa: CASSLELRTEAFF
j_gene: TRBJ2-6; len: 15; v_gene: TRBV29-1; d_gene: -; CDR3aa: CSVEVVGSGANVLTF
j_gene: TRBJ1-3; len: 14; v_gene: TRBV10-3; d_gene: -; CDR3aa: CAISAGREGNTIYF